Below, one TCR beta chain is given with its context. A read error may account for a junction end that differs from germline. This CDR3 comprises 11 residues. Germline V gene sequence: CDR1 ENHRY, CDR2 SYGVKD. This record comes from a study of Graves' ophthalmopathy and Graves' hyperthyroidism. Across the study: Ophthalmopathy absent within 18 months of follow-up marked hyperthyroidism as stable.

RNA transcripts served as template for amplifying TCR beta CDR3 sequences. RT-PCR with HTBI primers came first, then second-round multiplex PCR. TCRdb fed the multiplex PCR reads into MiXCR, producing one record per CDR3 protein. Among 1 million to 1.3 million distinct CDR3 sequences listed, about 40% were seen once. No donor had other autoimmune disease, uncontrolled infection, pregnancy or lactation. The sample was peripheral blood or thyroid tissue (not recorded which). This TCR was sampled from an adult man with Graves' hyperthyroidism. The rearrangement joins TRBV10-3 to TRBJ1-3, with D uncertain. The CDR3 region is CAIRNGDTIYF. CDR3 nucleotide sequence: TGTGCCATCAGAAATGGAGACACCATATACTTT.